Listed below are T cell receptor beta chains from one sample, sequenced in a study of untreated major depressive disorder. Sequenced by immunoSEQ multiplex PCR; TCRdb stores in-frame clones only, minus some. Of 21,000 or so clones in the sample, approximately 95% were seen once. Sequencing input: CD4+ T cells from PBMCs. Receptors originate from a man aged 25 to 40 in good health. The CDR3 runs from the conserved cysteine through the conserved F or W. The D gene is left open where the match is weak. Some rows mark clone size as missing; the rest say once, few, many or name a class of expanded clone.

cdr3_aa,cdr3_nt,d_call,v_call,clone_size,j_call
CASRGTAAGQYF,TGTGCCAGCAGAGGGACAGCCGCAGGGCAGTACTTC,TRBD1,TRBV25-1,NA,TRBJ2-7
CASSWDLQMTEAFF,TGTGCCAGCAGCTGGGACCTTCAGATGACTGAAGCTTTCTTT,NA,TRBV6-5,NA,TRBJ1-1
CASISFGGTEAFF,TGTGCCAGCATCTCCTTCGGGGGCACTGAAGCTTTCTTT,NA,TRBV25-1,once,TRBJ1-1
CASSYYRTGVTDTQYF,TGTGCCAGCAGTTATTATCGGACCGGCGTCACAGATACGCAGTATTTT,NA,TRBV6-5,NA,TRBJ2-3
CASSPPEGGPYEQYF,TGTGCCAGCTCACCACCAGAGGGGGGGCCCTACGAGCAGTACTTC,NA,TRBV18,NA,TRBJ2-7
CASSGGTNTEAFF,TGTGCCAGCAGTGGCGGCACGAACACTGAAGCTTTCTTT,NA,TRBV6-1,NA,TRBJ1-1
CASRPTGTEAHIQYF,TGTGCCAGCAGGCCAACTGGGACGGAGGCCCATATTCAGTACTTC,NA,TRBV6-5,NA,TRBJ2-4
CSVVEAYEQYF,TGCAGCGTTGTGGAGGCCTACGAGCAGTACTTC,NA,TRBV29-1,NA,TRBJ2-7
CASSLDPSLSYEQYF,TGTGCCAGCAGCTTGGACCCCAGCCTTTCCTACGAGCAGTACTTC,NA,TRBV5-5,NA,TRBJ2-7
CASRIGQTYGYTF,TGTGCCAGCAGGATAGGACAAACTTATGGCTACACCTTC,NA,TRBV5-6,NA,TRBJ1-2
CASSQGAKWPYEQYF,TGTGCCAGCAGCCAAGGGGCTAAGTGGCCATACGAGCAGTACTTC,NA,TRBV14,few,TRBJ2-7
CASSAVPGGGDTQYF,TGTGCCAGCAGCGCGGTGCCGGGAGGTGGCGATACGCAGTATTTT,TRBD2,TRBV9,NA,TRBJ2-3
CASSDGAPPYEQYF,TGTGCCAGCAGTGATGGGGCTCCCCCCTACGAGCAGTACTTC,NA,TRBV2,NA,TRBJ2-7
CASSLASPGMGGELFF,TGTGCCAGCAGCTTAGCCTCTCCGGGAATGGGCGGGGAGCTGTTTTTT,NA,TRBV7-6,NA,TRBJ2-2
CASSSPNYLGAEAFF,TGTGCCAGCAGCTCGCCGAACTATCTGGGGGCTGAAGCTTTCTTT,NA,TRBV7-2,NA,TRBJ1-1
CASSIPGVEQYF,TGCGCCAGCAGCATACCCGGGGTCGAGCAGTACTTC,NA,TRBV5-1,NA,TRBJ2-7
CASSPLGGWEGRTTQYF,TGTGCCAGCAGCCCGTTGGGGGGGTGGGAAGGCCGAACGACCCAGTACTTC,TRBD2,TRBV11-2,NA,TRBJ2-5
CASSPGGRETQYF,TGTGCCAGCAGCCCCGGGGGTCGGGAGACCCAGTACTTC,NA,TRBV11-1,NA,TRBJ2-5
CASSQAVGRWEAFF,TGTGCCAGCAGCCAGGCGGTGGGCAGATGGGAAGCTTTCTTT,NA,TRBV7-9,NA,TRBJ1-1
CASSRGLAGDPTNTGELFF,TGTGCCAGCAGCCGAGGACTAGCGGGAGACCCCACGAACACCGGGGAGCTGTTTTTT,TRBD2,TRBV5-6,once,TRBJ2-2
CATSRDRVAGELFF,TGTGCCACCAGCAGAGATAGGGTCGCCGGGGAGCTGTTTTTT,NA,TRBV15,NA,TRBJ2-2
CASSLGGQQLPGYTF,TGTGCCAGCAGCTTAGGGGGACAGCAATTACCCGGCTACACCTTC,TRBD1,TRBV7-2,NA,TRBJ1-2
CATTSPGQASEKLFF,TGTGCCACCACCTCCCCGGGACAGGCCTCTGAAAAACTGTTTTTT,TRBD1,TRBV6-1,NA,TRBJ1-4
CASSRETYGYTF,TGCGCCAGCAGCCGGGAGACCTATGGCTACACCTTC,NA,TRBV5-1,NA,TRBJ1-2
CASSLVPGGNQPQHF,TGCGCCAGCAGTCTCGTACCGGGGGGCAATCAGCCCCAGCATTTT,NA,TRBV5-1,once,TRBJ1-5
CASSGTGKNQPQHF,TGTGCCAGCAGTGGGACGGGAAAAAATCAGCCCCAGCATTTT,NA,TRBV2,NA,TRBJ1-5
CASSVTSGTIYEQYF,TGTGCCAGCAGCGTCACTAGCGGAACAATTTACGAGCAGTACTTC,TRBD2,TRBV9,NA,TRBJ2-7
CASSLGVDYEQYF,TGTGCCAGCAGCTTAGGGGTCGACTACGAGCAGTACTTC,NA,TRBV7-2,NA,TRBJ2-7
CASSWSPTGELFF,TGTGCCAGCAGTTGGTCCCCGACCGGGGAGCTGTTTTTT,NA,TRBV6-6,once,TRBJ2-2
CASSDTSRGAGYTF,TGTGCCAGCAGCGACACTTCCAGGGGGGCGGGCTACACCTTC,TRBD1,TRBV9,NA,TRBJ1-2
CASSEQGSPGELFF,TGTGCCAGCAGCGAACAGGGTTCGCCCGGGGAGCTGTTTTTT,NA,TRBV9,NA,TRBJ2-2
CAILETAFF,TGTGCCATCCTTGAGACAGCTTTCTTT,NA,TRBV10-3,NA,TRBJ1-1